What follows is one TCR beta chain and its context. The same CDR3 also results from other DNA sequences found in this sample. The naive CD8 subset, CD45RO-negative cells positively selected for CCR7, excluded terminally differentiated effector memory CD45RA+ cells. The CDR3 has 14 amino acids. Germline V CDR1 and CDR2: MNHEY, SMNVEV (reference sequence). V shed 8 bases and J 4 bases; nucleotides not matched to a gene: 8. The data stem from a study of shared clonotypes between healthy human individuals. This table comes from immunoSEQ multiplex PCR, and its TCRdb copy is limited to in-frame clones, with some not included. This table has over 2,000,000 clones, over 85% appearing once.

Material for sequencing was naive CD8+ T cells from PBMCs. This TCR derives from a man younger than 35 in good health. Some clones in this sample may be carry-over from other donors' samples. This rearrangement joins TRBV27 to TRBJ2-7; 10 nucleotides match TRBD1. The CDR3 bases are TGTGCCAGCCGATGGACAGGGGGAGGGTACGAGCAGTACTTC. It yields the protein CASRWTGGGYEQYF.